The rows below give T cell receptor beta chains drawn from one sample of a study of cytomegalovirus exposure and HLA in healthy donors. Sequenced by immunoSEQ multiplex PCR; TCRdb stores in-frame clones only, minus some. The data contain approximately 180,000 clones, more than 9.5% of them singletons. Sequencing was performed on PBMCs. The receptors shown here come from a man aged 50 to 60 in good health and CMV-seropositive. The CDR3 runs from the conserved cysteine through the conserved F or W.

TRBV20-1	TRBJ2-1	CSAERDRNQFF
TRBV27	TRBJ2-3	CASSPHRVAASTDTQYF
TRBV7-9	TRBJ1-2	CASSPGRYGYTF
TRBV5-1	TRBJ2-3	CASSALAVSTDTQYF
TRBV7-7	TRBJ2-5	CASSRTGEGETQYF
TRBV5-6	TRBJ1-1	CASSLLNRNTEAFF
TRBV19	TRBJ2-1	CASSIGWRFHEQFF
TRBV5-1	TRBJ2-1	CASSLGDRTYNEQFF
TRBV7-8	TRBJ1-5	CASSSRTGSIIIRPQHF
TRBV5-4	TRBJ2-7	CASRQGPSDSEQYF
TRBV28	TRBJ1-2	CASSVDRVDGYTF
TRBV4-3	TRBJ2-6	CASSPRTSESSGANVLTF
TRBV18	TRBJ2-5	CASSLDSPAETQYF
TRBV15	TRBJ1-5	CATSRPWTADSNQPQHF
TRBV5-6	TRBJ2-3	CASSLAGSGGTDTQYF
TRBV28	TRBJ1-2	CASSFGQGNYGYTF
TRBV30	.	CAWSGDRGSYEQYF
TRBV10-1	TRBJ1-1	CASRTGINTEAFF
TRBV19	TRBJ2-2	CASSPLGQENTGELFF
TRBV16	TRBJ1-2	CASSHLTGGYYGYTF
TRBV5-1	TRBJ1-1	CASSPSGPGNDPEAFF
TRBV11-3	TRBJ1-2	CATGSRADGYTF
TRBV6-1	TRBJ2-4	CASKEGTGGAGIQYF
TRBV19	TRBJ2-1	CASSIGGGITEQFF
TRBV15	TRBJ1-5	CATTPGNDQPQHF
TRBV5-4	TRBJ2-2	CASSQSSGTPNTGELFF
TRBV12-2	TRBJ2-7	CASRLRGGSKGEQYF
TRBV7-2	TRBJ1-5	CASSSEYSNQPQHF
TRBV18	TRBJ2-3	CASSAWTGSTDTQYF
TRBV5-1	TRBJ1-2	CASSPDRDGYTF
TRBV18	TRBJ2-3	CASSPGTEPSTDTQYF
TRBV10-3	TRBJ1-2	CAISGGGDGYTF
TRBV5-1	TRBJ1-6	CASSLVQGDSPLHF
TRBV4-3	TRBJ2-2	CASSAEPQTLVNTGELFF
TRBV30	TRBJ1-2	CAWSSDGGTGLFYGYTF
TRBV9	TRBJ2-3	CASSVGASGGGADTQYF
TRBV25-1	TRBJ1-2	CASSEYLTRGQSGYTF